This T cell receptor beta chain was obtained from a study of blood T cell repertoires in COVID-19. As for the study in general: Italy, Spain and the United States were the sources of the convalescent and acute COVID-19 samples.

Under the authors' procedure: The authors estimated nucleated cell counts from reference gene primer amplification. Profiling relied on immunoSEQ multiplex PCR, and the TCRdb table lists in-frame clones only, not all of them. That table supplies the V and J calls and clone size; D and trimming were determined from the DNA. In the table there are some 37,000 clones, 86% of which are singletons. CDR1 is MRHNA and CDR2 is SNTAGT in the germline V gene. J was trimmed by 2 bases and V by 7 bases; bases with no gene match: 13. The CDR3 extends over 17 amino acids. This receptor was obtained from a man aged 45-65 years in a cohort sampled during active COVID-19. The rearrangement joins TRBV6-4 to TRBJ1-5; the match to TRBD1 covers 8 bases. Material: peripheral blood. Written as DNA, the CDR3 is TGTGCCAGCATCATATTGGACAGGGAGGACCGCAATCAGCCCCAGCATTTT. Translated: CASIILDREDRNQPQHF.